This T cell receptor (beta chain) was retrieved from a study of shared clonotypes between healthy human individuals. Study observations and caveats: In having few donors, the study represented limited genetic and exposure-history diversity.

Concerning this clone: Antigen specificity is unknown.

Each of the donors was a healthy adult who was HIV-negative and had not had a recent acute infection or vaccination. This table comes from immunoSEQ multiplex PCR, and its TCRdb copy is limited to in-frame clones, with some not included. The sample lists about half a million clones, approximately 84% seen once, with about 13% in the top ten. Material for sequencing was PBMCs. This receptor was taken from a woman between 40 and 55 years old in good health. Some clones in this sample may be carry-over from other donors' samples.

The CDR3 DNA reads as TGTGCCAGCAGCGTAGGGGTGGCGGGAGGCTACGAGCAGTACTTC. The encoded protein is CASSVGVAGGYEQYF. The chain links TRBV9 to TRBJ2-7; 8 bases align to TRBD2. The CDR3 totals 15 residues. The ends lost 0 bases at V and 3 bases at J; junction bases unmatched: 5. Germline assignment: CDR1 SGDLS and CDR2 YYNGEE.